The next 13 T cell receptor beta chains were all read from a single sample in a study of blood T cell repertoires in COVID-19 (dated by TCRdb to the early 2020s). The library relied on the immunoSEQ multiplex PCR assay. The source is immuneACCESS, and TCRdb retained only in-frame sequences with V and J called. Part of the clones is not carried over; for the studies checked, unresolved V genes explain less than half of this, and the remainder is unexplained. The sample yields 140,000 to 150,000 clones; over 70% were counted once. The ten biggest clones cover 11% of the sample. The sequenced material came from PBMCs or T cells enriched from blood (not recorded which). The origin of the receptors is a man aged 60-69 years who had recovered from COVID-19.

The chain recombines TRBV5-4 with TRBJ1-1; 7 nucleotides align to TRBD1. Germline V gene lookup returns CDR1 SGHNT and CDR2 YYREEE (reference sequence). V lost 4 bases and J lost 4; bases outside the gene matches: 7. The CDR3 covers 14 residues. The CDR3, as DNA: TGTGCCAGCAGCCCTGGACAGGCCCCCACTGAAGCTTTCTTT. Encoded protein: CASSPGQAPTEAFF.

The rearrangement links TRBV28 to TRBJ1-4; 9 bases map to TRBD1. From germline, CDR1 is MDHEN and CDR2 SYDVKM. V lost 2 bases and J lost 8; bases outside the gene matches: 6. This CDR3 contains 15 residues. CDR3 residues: CASSLIGTGNEKLFF. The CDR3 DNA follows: TGTGCCAGCAGTTTAATTGGGACAGGGAACGAAAAACTGTTTTTT.

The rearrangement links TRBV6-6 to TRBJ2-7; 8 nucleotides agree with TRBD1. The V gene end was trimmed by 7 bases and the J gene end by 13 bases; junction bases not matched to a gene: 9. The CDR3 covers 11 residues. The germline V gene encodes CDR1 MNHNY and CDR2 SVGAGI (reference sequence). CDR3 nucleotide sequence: TGTGCCAGCACGGACAGGGTAAAAAGTTACTTC. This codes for CASTDRVKSYF.

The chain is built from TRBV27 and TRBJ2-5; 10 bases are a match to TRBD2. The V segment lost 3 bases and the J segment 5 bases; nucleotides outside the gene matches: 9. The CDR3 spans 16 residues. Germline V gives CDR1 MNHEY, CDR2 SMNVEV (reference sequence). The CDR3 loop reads CASSFQLPGLAETQYF. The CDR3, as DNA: TGTGCCAGCAGTTTCCAGCTCCCGGGACTAGCGGAGACCCAGTACTTC.

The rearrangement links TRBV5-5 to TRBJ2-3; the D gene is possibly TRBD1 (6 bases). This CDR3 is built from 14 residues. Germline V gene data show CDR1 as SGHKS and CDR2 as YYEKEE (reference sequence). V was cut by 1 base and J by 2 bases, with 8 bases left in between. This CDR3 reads CASSLTGNTDTQYF. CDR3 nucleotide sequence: TGTGCCAGCAGCTTGACAGGGAACACAGATACGCAGTATTTT.

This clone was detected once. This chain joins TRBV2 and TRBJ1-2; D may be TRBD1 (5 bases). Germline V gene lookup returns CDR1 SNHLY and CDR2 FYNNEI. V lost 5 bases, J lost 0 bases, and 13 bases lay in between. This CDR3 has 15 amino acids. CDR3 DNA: TGTGCCAGCAGTCGAGACAGCTCCACTAACTATGGCTACACCTTC. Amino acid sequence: CASSRDSSTNYGYTF.

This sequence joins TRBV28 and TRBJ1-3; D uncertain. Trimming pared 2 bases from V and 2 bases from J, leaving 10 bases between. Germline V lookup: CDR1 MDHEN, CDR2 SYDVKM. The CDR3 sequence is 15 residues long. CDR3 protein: CASSLVSTAGNTIYF. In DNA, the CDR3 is TGTGCCAGCAGTTTAGTTAGTACAGCTGGAAACACCATATATTTT.

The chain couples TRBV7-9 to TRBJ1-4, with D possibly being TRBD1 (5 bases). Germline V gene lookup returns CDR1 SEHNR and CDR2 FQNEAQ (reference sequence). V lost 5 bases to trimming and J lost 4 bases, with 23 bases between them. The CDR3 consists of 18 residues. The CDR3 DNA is TGTGCCAGCAGCCTGAGCGCACACGGGGGGACGCTTAATGAAAAACTGTTTTTT. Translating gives CASSLSAHGGTLNEKLFF.

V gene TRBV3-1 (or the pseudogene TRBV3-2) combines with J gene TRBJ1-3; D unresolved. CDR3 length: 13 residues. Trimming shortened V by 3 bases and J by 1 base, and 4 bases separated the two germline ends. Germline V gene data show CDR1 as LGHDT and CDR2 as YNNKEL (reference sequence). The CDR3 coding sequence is TGTGCCAGCAGCCACTTATCTGGAAACACCATATATTTT. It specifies CASSHLSGNTIYF.

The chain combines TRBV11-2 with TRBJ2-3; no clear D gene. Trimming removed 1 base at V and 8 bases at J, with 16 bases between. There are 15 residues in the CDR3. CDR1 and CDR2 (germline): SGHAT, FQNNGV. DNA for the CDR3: TGTGCCAGCAGCTTAGTCAGTGACGGCACGGGTACGCAGTATTTT. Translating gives CASSLVSDGTGTQYF.

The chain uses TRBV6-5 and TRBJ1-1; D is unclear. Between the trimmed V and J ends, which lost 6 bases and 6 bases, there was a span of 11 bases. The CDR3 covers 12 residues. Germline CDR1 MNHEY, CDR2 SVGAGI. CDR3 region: CASRNSPAEAFF. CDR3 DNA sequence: TGTGCCAGCAGGAATTCGCCGGCTGAAGCTTTCTTT.

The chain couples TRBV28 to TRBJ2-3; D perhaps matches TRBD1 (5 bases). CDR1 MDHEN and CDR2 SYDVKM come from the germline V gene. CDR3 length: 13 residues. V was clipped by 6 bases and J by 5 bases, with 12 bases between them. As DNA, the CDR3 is TGTGCCAGCAGCACAGGCGCGAGAGATACGCAGTATTTT. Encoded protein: CASSTGARDTQYF.

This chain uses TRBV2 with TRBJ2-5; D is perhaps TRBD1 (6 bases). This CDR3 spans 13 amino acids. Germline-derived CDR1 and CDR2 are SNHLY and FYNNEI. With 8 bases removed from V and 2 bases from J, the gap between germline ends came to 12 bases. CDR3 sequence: CASLRDTQETQYF. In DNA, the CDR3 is TGTGCCAGCCTCCGGGACACGCAAGAGACCCAGTACTTC.